This record concerns one TCR beta chain sequence. The antigen remains undetermined. These data come from a study of cytomegalovirus exposure and HLA in healthy donors. This PCR relied on a set of 60 Vbeta primers and 13 Jbeta primers. Produced via immunoSEQ multiplex PCR; TCRdb's table is partial and in-frame only. The sample contains about 130,000 clones, 70% to 80% of which appear only once. Overall study results and limits: Sequences of the TCR beta chain were said to predict the HLA-A and HLA-B alleles of most subjects accurately.

The sample comprised PBMCs. The receptor was derived from a female donor in good health and CMV-seronegative.

The DNA of the CDR3 is TGCGCCAGCAAGAGGCTCCCATACACTGAAGCTTTCTTT. This gives the protein CASKRLPYTEAFF. This chain connects TRBV10-2 to TRBJ1-1; D not certain. Germline V gives CDR1 WSHSY, CDR2 SAAADI. There are 13 residues in the CDR3. V lost 7 bases, J lost 3 bases, and 12 bases lay in between.